This is a list of T cell receptor beta chains from one sample in a study of low-dose radiotherapy and immunotherapy resistance in tumors. TCRdb processed the reads anew with MiXCR; each CDR3 protein has one entry. The sample carries tens of thousands of distinct CDR3 sequences, about 11% recorded once. The material sequenced was PBMCs, taken before treatment. The source is a female donor with ovarian cancer. The CDR3 runs from the conserved cysteine through the conserved F or W. The D gene is left open where the match is weak. Size tells how often a clone was seen (once, few, many) or the class of an expanded clone, and some rows leave it out.

TRBJ2-3	.	TRBV20-1	many	TGCAGTGCTAGAGTGCCAGGCACAGATACGCAGTATTTT	CSARVPGTDTQYF
TRBJ2-5	.	TRBV2	many	TGTGCCAGCAGTCGGGACAACCAAGAGACCCAGTACTTC	CASSRDNQETQYF
TRBJ1-5	TRBD1	TRBV19	.	TGTGCCAGTAGTTCCTCCTCCCGGGACAGGGGACGGAATCAGCCCCAGCATTTT	CASSSSSRDRGRNQPQHF
TRBJ2-5	.	TRBV3-1	many	TGTGCCAGCAGCCGGACGACGTTCGGGGGCGAGACCCAGTACTTC	CASSRTTFGGETQYF
TRBJ2-3	.	TRBV5-1	many	TGCGCCAGCAGCTTGGGGACAGACTGCACAGATACGCAGTATTTT	CASSLGTDCTDTQYF
TRBJ2-1	TRBD2	TRBV11-2	many	TGTGCCAGCAGCTTAGTCCTGGGACTAGCGGGGCACAATGAGCAGTTCTTC	CASSLVLGLAGHNEQFF
TRBJ2-3	.	TRBV6-8	.	TGTGCCAGCAAGCGAACTCAGGGAAGTTCGGATACGCAGTATTTT	CASKRTQGSSDTQYF
TRBJ2-1	.	TRBV20-1	many	TGCAGTGCTAGAGATCCACCATCCTACAATGAGCAGTTCTTC	CSARDPPSYNEQFF
TRBJ1-5	.	TRBV5-8	few	TGTGCCAGCAGCTTGGCGACGTATCAGCCCCAGCATTTT	CASSLATYQPQHF
TRBJ2-7	.	TRBV27	many	TGTGCCAGCAGTCGGGACCGTACTTACGAGCAGTACTTC	CASSRDRTYEQYF
TRBJ1-1	.	TRBV20-1	many	TGCAGTGCTAGAGATGGAGGGACAAAGCCTCGACCTTTTTTT	CSARDGGTKPRPFF
TRBJ2-3	.	TRBV5-1	many	TGCGCCAGCAGCCCCATAGCGCCAGATACGCAGTATTTT	CASSPIAPDTQYF
TRBJ2-2	TRBD2	TRBV24-1	many	TGTGCCACCAGTGATAGCCCACTAGCGTCAACCGGGGAGCTGTTTTTT	CATSDSPLASTGELFF
TRBJ1-1	.	TRBV30	many	TGTGCCTGGAGTGACCCCCCGGGGAGGACTGAAGCTTTCTTT	CAWSDPPGRTEAFF
TRBJ1-4	.	TRBV2	many	TGTGCCAGCAGTTACGGGGGCCCAAATGAAAAACTGTTTTTT	CASSYGGPNEKLFF
TRBJ2-3	TRBD1	TRBV5-1	.	TGCGCCAGCCAGGGACAGGGCCCCACAGATACGCAGTATTTT	CASQGQGPTDTQYF
TRBJ2-7	.	TRBV15	few	TGTGCCACCAGCAGAGAAGTCGGACCCTACGAGCAGTACTTC	CATSREVGPYEQYF
TRBJ2-7	TRBD1	TRBV29-1	many	TGCAGCGTCGGACAGGGGAGGTACGAGCAGTACTTC	CSVGQGRYEQYF
TRBJ2-1	TRBD1	TRBV6-4	many	TGTGCCAGCAGTGCACTAACAGGGGGTGAGCAGTTCTTC	CASSALTGGEQFF
TRBJ1-1	TRBD1	TRBV29-1	many	TGCAGCGATCGGACAGGGGAGAACACTGAAGCTTTCTTT	CSDRTGENTEAFF
TRBJ2-2	.	TRBV19	many	TGTGCCAGTAGTATATCGAGTTTCACCGGGGAGCTGTTTTTT	CASSISSFTGELFF
TRBJ2-7	TRBD1	TRBV2	many	TGTGCCACCGACAGGGCTGGCGCCTACGAGCAGTACTTC	CATDRAGAYEQYF
TRBJ2-7	.	TRBV6-5	many	TGTGCCAGCAGTTACGACAGGTTTCGTTTCTACGAGCAGTACTTC	CASSYDRFRFYEQYF
TRBJ2-1	TRBD2	TRBV28	many	TGTGCCAGCAGTTTGGGGCTAGCGGAGTACAATGAGCAGTTCTTC	CASSLGLAEYNEQFF
TRBJ1-2	.	TRBV18	many	TGTGCCAGCTCACCACAAACGGGAGGGCCGGCAGAGAACTATGGCTACACCTTC	CASSPQTGGPAENYGYTF
TRBJ1-4	.	TRBV20-1	many	TGCAGTGCTCAGAGGGGTAATGAAAAACTGTTTTTT	CSAQRGNEKLFF
TRBJ2-2	.	TRBV6-6	many	TGTGCCAGCAGACGGGAGAACACCGGGGAGCTGTTTTTT	CASRRENTGELFF
TRBJ2-7	.	TRBV29-1	many	TGCAGCGTTGAAAGGGGCGAGCAGTACTTC	CSVERGEQYF
TRBJ2-5	.	TRBV28	many	TGTGCCAGCAGTCTCGAGGGGGATTTGGAGACCCAGTACTTC	CASSLEGDLETQYF
TRBJ2-1	TRBD2	TRBV5-4	many	TGTGCCAGCAGCTCTCAAAGCGGGAGCCCTTACAATGAGCAGTTCTTC	CASSSQSGSPYNEQFF
TRBJ2-3	.	TRBV10-3	many	TGTGCCATCAGTGGGGCGGACTACACAGATACGCAGTATTTT	CAISGADYTDTQYF
TRBJ2-2	TRBD1	TRBV20-1	many	TGCAGTGCCCCCCCGACAGGGACAACCGGGGAGCTGTTTTTT	CSAPPTGTTGELFF
TRBJ1-6	.	TRBV11-2	many	TGTGCCAGCAGCGCGGGGGGGGCACTCCGGTTCGCCCTCCACTTT	CASSAGGALRFALHF
TRBJ2-2	.	TRBV9	many	TGTGCCAGCAGCTGGGACACCGGGGAGCTGTTTTTT	CASSWDTGELFF
TRBJ2-3	.	TRBV5-1	many	TGCGCCAGCAGTGTGTGGCCGGACCCGACGGGAGATACGCAGTATTTT	CASSVWPDPTGDTQYF
TRBJ2-2	.	TRBV5-1	many	TGCGCCAGCAGCTCAGGGGGGACGAACACCGGGGAGCTGTTTTTT	CASSSGGTNTGELFF
TRBJ2-2	.	TRBV25-1	many	TGTGCCAGTAGCGCGGGCCACGATGGGGTGGAGCTGTTTTTT	CASSAGHDGVELFF
TRBJ2-1	TRBD1	TRBV12-3/TRBV12-4	.	TGTGCCAGCACCCAAGGGGGCCCCGTCGGATACAATGAGCAGTTCTTC	CASTQGGPVGYNEQFF
TRBJ2-3	TRBD2	TRBV12-3/TRBV12-4	.	TGTGCCAGCAGGACTAGCGGGAGGTTCACAGATACGCAGTATTTT	CASRTSGRFTDTQYF
TRBJ1-5	TRBD1	TRBV28	many	TGTGCCAGCAGTTCGGGACAGGGGGCCAGGCAGCCCCAGCATTTT	CASSSGQGARQPQHF
TRBJ2-1	TRBD2	TRBV19	many	TGTGCCAGTAGTATCCCTAGCGGTAGGACCCTAGAGCAGTTCTTC	CASSIPSGRTLEQFF
TRBJ2-5	.	TRBV18	many	TGTGCCAGCTCACCACTGAGTAATAGCGGACCCCCCACCCAGTACTTC	CASSPLSNSGPPTQYF
TRBJ1-1	TRBD1	TRBV19	many	TGTGCCAGTAGTGCTCGGACAGGGAGGGGGAACACTGAAGCTTTCTTT	CASSARTGRGNTEAFF
TRBJ1-2	TRBD1	TRBV29-1	many	TGCAGCGGTGAGACAGGGGGCAAAGGCTACACCTTC	CSGETGGKGYTF
TRBJ2-2	.	TRBV13	few	TGTGCCAGCAGCCTTACGAACACCGGGGAGCTGTTTTTT	CASSLTNTGELFF
TRBJ2-1	TRBD1	TRBV12-3/TRBV12-4	many	TGTGCCAGCAGTGACAACCGGGACAGCGGATACAATGAGCAGTTCTTC	CASSDNRDSGYNEQFF
TRBJ2-1	TRBD2	TRBV12-3/TRBV12-4	few	TGTGCCAGCAGTTTTAGGCTAGCGGGATCCTACAATGAGCAGTTCTTC	CASSFRLAGSYNEQFF
TRBJ2-3	TRBD1	TRBV2	many	TGTGCCAGCAGTGACCTAACAGGGGGCCCAGATACGCAGTATTTT	CASSDLTGGPDTQYF